The 31 T cell receptor beta chains listed next were all sequenced from one sample in a study of Graves' ophthalmopathy and Graves' hyperthyroidism. RNA transcripts provided the template for amplifying TCR beta CDR3 regions. Investigators did first-round RT-PCR with HTBI primers, then second-round multiplex PCR. TCRdb used MiXCR to reprocess the multiplex PCR reads, holding one entry per CDR3 protein. The table has approximately 1.2 million distinct CDR3 sequences, 35% to 40% seen once; the top ten hold over 8.5%. The sequenced sample consisted of peripheral blood or thyroid tissue (not recorded which). These receptors all come from an adult man with Graves' hyperthyroidism.

This clonotype was seen many times. The chain is built from TRBV5-1 and TRBJ2-7; 10 positions agree with TRBD2. The CDR3 is made up of 15 amino acids. Per the germline V gene, CDR1 is SGHRS and CDR2 is YFSETQ. With 4 bases clipped from V and 5 bases from J, the junction kept 9 bases outside the gene matches. This chain's CDR3 is CASSPWASGSNEQYF. The CDR3 DNA sequence: TGCGCCAGCAGCCCCTGGGCTAGCGGGAGTAACGAGCAGTACTTC.

This clonotype was seen many times. The chain combines TRBV29-1 with TRBJ1-2; D gene uncertain. The CDR3 extends over 12 amino acids. Germline V gene data show CDR1 as SQVTM and CDR2 as ANQGSEA. V shed 5 bases and J shed 2 bases, with 9 bases lying between them. CDR3 protein: CSVIDTNYGYTF. CDR3 coding DNA: TGCAGCGTTATCGACACGAACTATGGCTACACCTTC.

This clonotype has more than one count but fewer than ten. V and J are TRBV29-1 and TRBJ2-7; the D gene is possibly TRBD2 (6 bases). CDR3 length: 13 residues. V lost 4 bases and J 2 bases, leaving 12 bases between the germline ends. CDR1 and CDR2 from the germline V gene are SQVTM and ANQGSEA. CDR3 in DNA: TGCAGCGTTGCCGGGGGAACTACCTACGAGCAGTACTTC. This gives the protein CSVAGGTTYEQYF.

This clonotype was found many times. This rearrangement joins TRBV20-1 to TRBJ1-2; a possible D gene is TRBD1 (5 bases). Trimming stripped 1 base from V and 5 bases from J, with 11 bases between. Per germline, CDR1 DFQATT and CDR2 SNEGSKA (reference sequence). This CDR3 is built from 13 residues. CDR3 in amino acids: CSARGQGTYGYTF. The CDR3 bases are TGCAGTGCTAGAGGTCAGGGAACGTATGGCTACACCTTC.

The sample holds a few counts of this clonotype. The V gene is TRBV20-1, the J gene TRBJ2-7, with D perhaps TRBD1 or TRBD2 (5 bases each). Germline V gene data show CDR1 as DFQATT and CDR2 as SNEGSKA (reference sequence). The CDR3 is made up of 16 amino acids. Trimming took off 0 bases at V and 0 bases at J, with 15 bases between the two ends. CDR3 in DNA: TGCAGTGCTAGAGATCTGGGAGACAGAGTCTCCTACGAGCAGTACTTC. Translation gives CSARDLGDRVSYEQYF.

This clonotype has a count of ten or more. The V and J genes are TRBV20-1 and TRBJ1-5; 8 bases are shared with TRBD1. The J segment lost 3 bases and the V segment lost 6 bases, leaving 4 bases of the junction unmatched. The CDR3 runs 13 residues. The germline CDR1 and CDR2 sequences are DFQATT and SNEGSKA (reference sequence). DNA for the CDR3: TGCAGTGCAAGGACAGGGTTCAATCAGCCCCAGCATTTT. Translated, it gives CSARTGFNQPQHF.

The chain joins TRBV7-2 to TRBJ2-5, with D perhaps matching TRBD1 or TRBD2 (5 bases each). V lost 7 bases, J lost 5 bases, and 14 bases lay in between. There are 13 residues in the CDR3. Per the germline V gene, CDR1 is SGHTA and CDR2 is FQGNSA. This chain's CDR3 is CASKAAGRETQYF. The CDR3 DNA sequence: TGTGCCAGCAAAGCGGCAGGGCGGGAGACCCAGTACTTC.

The rearrangement uses TRBV7-9 and TRBJ1-1, with 9 bases that match TRBD1. Losses at the gene ends were 2 bases for V and 1 base for J; bases not matched to a gene: 11. Germline V gene lookup returns CDR1 SEHNR and CDR2 FQNEAQ (reference sequence). The CDR3 length is 18 residues. The CDR3 sequence is CASSLSRNRGPKNTEAFF. CDR3 coding DNA: TGTGCCAGCAGCTTAAGTCGAAACAGGGGGCCGAAGAACACTGAAGCTTTCTTT.

This clonotype has at least ten counts. This CDR3 is CSVAGTEEFSGNTIYF. As DNA, the CDR3 is TGCAGCGTTGCGGGGACGGAAGAATTCTCTGGAAACACCATATATTTT. The V call is TRBV29-1, the J call TRBJ1-3; D is perhaps TRBD1 (5 bases). CDR3 length equals 16 residues. The germline V and J ends were trimmed by 4 bases and 0 bases, with 16 bases remaining between them. Germline CDR1 is SQVTM and CDR2 is ANQGSEA.

The chain is built from TRBV24-1 and TRBJ1-1, with D maybe TRBD1 (5 bases). Trimming removed 7 bases from V and 0 bases from J, with 14 bases in between. Germline values: CDR1 KGHDR, CDR2 SFDVKD. This CDR3 is 15 amino acids long. The CDR3 region is CATRDLGTMNTEAFF. Here the CDR3 DNA reads TGTGCCACCAGAGATCTTGGGACCATGAACACTGAAGCTTTCTTT.

This clonotype was seen ten or more times. The V and J genes are TRBV4-3 and TRBJ1-4, with D uncertain. The CDR3 covers 15 residues. Between the trimmed V and J ends, which lost 3 bases and 5 bases, there was a span of 13 bases. Germline-derived CDR1 and CDR2 are LGHNA and YSLEER. The CDR3 sequence is CASSQGSVQNEKLFF. The CDR3 DNA is TGCGCCAGCAGCCAGGGTTCAGTCCAAAATGAAAAACTGTTTTTT.

The chain joins TRBV29-1 to TRBJ1-2, with a tentative D call TRBD1 (5 bases). V was cut by 0 bases and J by 7 bases, with 18 bases left in between. Germline CDR1 and CDR2: SQVTM and ANQGSEA. The CDR3 is 15 residues long. The CDR3 DNA reads as TGCAGCGTTGAAGATCGGGGCCCGTGGGCCACTGGCTACACCTTC. Protein: CSVEDRGPWATGYTF.

The chain uses TRBV2 and TRBJ2-5, with a possible D match to TRBD2 (5 bases). The CDR3 extends over 14 amino acids. Germline CDR1 SNHLY, CDR2 FYNNEI. V was trimmed by 1 base and J by 9 bases, leaving 15 bases between them. CDR3 sequence (DNA): TGTGCCAGCAGTGAAGGAGGGCGCCATCAGCCCCAGTACTTC. Its translation: CASSEGGRHQPQYF.

This clonotype was seen a few times. The chain combines TRBV4-3 with TRBJ2-7, with D unclear. V lost 0 bases to trimming and J lost 3 bases, with 12 bases between them. This CDR3 is built from 15 residues. CDR1 and CDR2 from the germline V gene are LGHNA and YSLEER. The CDR3 spells CASSQDFNSYYEQYF. CDR3 sequence (DNA): TGCGCCAGCAGCCAAGACTTTAACAGTTACTACGAGCAGTACTTC.

The CDR3 region is CAISATPRQPQHF. In DNA form, the CDR3 reads TGTGCCATCAGTGCAACTCCACGTCAGCCCCAGCATTTT. The chain uses TRBV10-3 and TRBJ1-5; unclear D gene. The CDR3 is 13 residues long. Trimming took 4 bases from V and 6 from J, leaving 10 bases between them. Germline V CDR1 and CDR2: ENHRY, SYGVKD.

As DNA, the CDR3 is TGTGCCAGCAGCTACGGACTAGCGGGACTTAGAAACACCATATATTTT. This codes for CASSYGLAGLRNTIYF. V is TRBV7-9 and J is TRBJ1-3, with D perhaps TRBD1 (5 bases). Germline CDR1 and CDR2: SEHNR and FQNEAQ (reference sequence). V was pared by 4 bases and J by 5 bases, with 18 bases between. This CDR3 has 16 amino acids.

This clonotype was recorded many times. The rearrangement links TRBV12-3 or TRBV12-4 to TRBJ1-1; tentative D call: TRBD1 (5 bases). Trimming shortened V by 3 bases and J by 5 bases, and 16 bases separated the two germline ends. This CDR3 has 15 residues. The CDR3 nucleotides read TGTGCCAGCAGTTTTACTCAGGGAAGAGGAACTGAAGCTTTCTTT. The encoded protein is CASSFTQGRGTEAFF.

The rearrangement links TRBV28 to TRBJ1-1; D unresolved. The CDR3 runs 12 residues. V lost 3 bases and J lost 6, with 8 bases in between. CDR1 and CDR2 (germline): MDHEN, SYDVKM. The DNA for the CDR3 is TGTGCCAGCAGTTTCCCCGGGGCTGAAGCTTTCTTT. Translating gives CASSFPGAEAFF.

A remark on this clonotype: A read error is possible here, since a much larger clone lies one base away. The V and J genes are TRBV7-2 and TRBJ1-2, with D possibly TRBD1 on 6 matching bases. CDR3 length: 14 amino acids. CDR1 is SGHTA, CDR2 FQGNSA, per germline. Trimming shortened V by 3 bases and J by 4 bases, and 12 bases separated the two germline ends. The CDR3 here is CASSFGTPAYGYTF. CDR3 nucleotide sequence: TGTGCCAGCAGCTTCGGGACACCTGCCTATGGCTACACCTTC.

This clonotype was recorded many times. The gene calls are TRBV7-3 and TRBJ1-1; 10 nucleotides align to TRBD1. Germline CDR1 is SGHTA and CDR2 is FQGTGA. The CDR3 sequence is 18 residues long. The J segment lost 5 bases and the V segment lost 1 base, leaving 13 bases of the junction unmatched. CDR3 nucleotides: TGTGCCAGCAGCTTAAGAGGGCGACAGGGGGCGCCGATGACTGAAGCTTTCTTT. Amino acid sequence: CASSLRGRQGAPMTEAFF. Based on the CDR3 plus reference TRBV7-3 and TRBJ1-1, the full variable domain is GAGVSQTPSNKVTEKGKYVELRCDPISGHTALYWYRQSLGQGPEFLIYFQGTGAADDSGLPNDRFFAVRPEGSVSTLKIQRTERGDSAVYLCASSLRGRQGAPMTEAFFGQGTRLTVV.

This clonotype occurred many times. The J gene is TRBJ2-6, the V gene TRBV7-2; TRBD1 matches at 7 bases. The CDR3 consists of 20 residues. Germline trimming cut 1 base from V and 0 bases from J; bases unmatched to any gene: 12. From germline, CDR1 is SGHTA and CDR2 FQGNSA. CDR3 protein: CASSLVLLGQRFSGANVLTF. The CDR3 DNA sequence: TGTGCCAGCAGCTTAGTACTCCTGGGACAGAGATTCTCTGGGGCCAACGTCCTGACTTTC.

V and J are TRBV7-2 and TRBJ2-5; possibly TRBD1 for D (6 bases). The germline V gene has CDR1 SGHTA and CDR2 FQGNSA. V was pared by 1 base and J by 2 bases, with 8 bases between. CDR3 length: 14 residues. CDR3 DNA: TGTGCCAGCAGCTTAGACAGGGAACAAGAGACCCAGTACTTC. Protein product: CASSLDREQETQYF.

The chain carries TRBV29-1 and TRBJ2-7, with D uncertain. Trimming shortened V by 7 bases and J by 6 bases, and 7 bases separated the two germline ends. This CDR3 spans 9 amino acids. The germline V gene has CDR1 SQVTM and CDR2 ANQGSEA. CDR3 DNA sequence: TGCAGCGGGAGTGGCGAGCAGTACTTC. Translating it yields CSGSGEQYF.

Note on this clonotype: One base away lies a much larger clone, so this may be a sequencing read error. The CDR3 end shows no conserved phenylalanine or tryptophan, and so a read error is likely. The chain is built from TRBV7-9 and TRBJ1-2; D may be TRBD1 (5 bases). V lost 1 base, J lost 6 bases, and 9 bases lay in between. The CDR3 is made up of 13 amino acids. Germline values: CDR1 SEHNR, CDR2 FQNEAQ (reference sequence). The CDR3 bases are TGTGCCAGCAGCTTAGGGACAACTCATGGCTACACCTGC. This gives the protein CASSLGTTHGYTC.

The chain uses TRBV4-1 and TRBJ1-2; a weak D match, TRBD1 (5 bases). Germline CDR1 reads MGHRA; CDR2 reads YSYEKL. Between the trimmed V and J ends, which lost 2 bases and 6 bases, there was a span of 13 bases. The CDR3 runs to 14 residues. CDR3 region: CASSQLLGANGYTF. The CDR3 DNA reads as TGCGCCAGCAGCCAACTTCTCGGGGCGAATGGCTACACCTTC.

For this clonotype: A much larger clone lies a single base off, so this may be a read error. The V call is TRBV7-9, the J call TRBJ2-5, with D perhaps TRBD1 or TRBD2 (5 bases each). Germline CDR1 and CDR2: SEHNR and FQNEAQ (reference sequence). The CDR3 length is 15 residues. The CDR3 nucleotides read TGCGCCAGCAGCCCAGAACTATGGGGGCAAGAGACCCAGTACTTC. It codes for CASSPELWGQETQYF. The full variable domain, its missing parts supplied by reference TRBV7-9 and TRBJ2-5, is DTGVSQNPRHKITKRGQNVTFRCDPISEHNRLYWYRQTLGQGPEFLTYFQNEAQLEKSRLLSDRFSAERPKGSFSTLEIQRTEQGDSAMYLCASSPELWGQETQYFGPGTRLLVL.

This chain connects TRBV12-3 or TRBV12-4 to TRBJ2-2; 7 bases match TRBD1. This CDR3 spans 13 amino acids. The CDR3 loop is CASDRRNTGELFF. The DNA of the CDR3 is TGTGCATCGGACAGGAGGAACACCGGGGAGCTGTTTTTT.

J is TRBJ1-3 and V is TRBV25-1, with D tentatively TRBD1 (5 bases). CDR1 is MGHDK and CDR2 is SYGVNS in the germline V gene. Deletions cut 6 bases from V and 0 bases from J, with 24 bases between. The CDR3 is made up of 19 amino acids. This CDR3 is CASSLRVSSGPDSGNTIYF. The CDR3 DNA reads TGTGCCAGCAGCTTGAGGGTCTCATCAGGGCCCGACTCTGGAAACACCATATATTTT.

This clonotype was observed at least ten times. CDR3 in amino acids: CSARPTSGSFYGYTF. The CDR3 nucleotides read TGCAGTGCTAGACCCACGAGTGGCAGCTTCTATGGCTACACCTTC. The gene calls are TRBV20-1 and TRBJ1-2; D remains ambiguous. Trimming took off 2 bases at V and 4 bases at J, with 17 bases between the two ends. CDR3 length equals 15 residues. Germline CDR1 reads DFQATT; CDR2 reads SNEGSKA (reference sequence).

This clonotype was recorded a few times. The chain is built from TRBV20-1 and TRBJ2-7; 8 bases are shared with TRBD2. This CDR3 has 13 amino acids. Looked up from germline, CDR1 is DFQATT and CDR2 is SNEGSKA (reference sequence). With V trimmed by 6 bases and J by 3 bases, 7 bases remained unmatched. The CDR3 is CSAPQRGFYEQYF. The CDR3 nucleotides read TGCAGTGCCCCCCAGCGGGGGTTCTACGAGCAGTACTTC.

This chain joins TRBV29-1 and TRBJ2-7; D might be TRBD1 or TRBD2, each matching 5 bases. CDR3 length: 15 amino acids. Trimming cost V 1 base and J 3 bases, with 16 bases left between them. CDR1 and CDR2 (germline): SQVTM, ANQGSEA. The CDR3 here is CSVEVGTGVLYEQYF. CDR3 coding DNA: TGCAGCGTTGAAGTTGGGACCGGGGTGCTCTACGAGCAGTACTTC.